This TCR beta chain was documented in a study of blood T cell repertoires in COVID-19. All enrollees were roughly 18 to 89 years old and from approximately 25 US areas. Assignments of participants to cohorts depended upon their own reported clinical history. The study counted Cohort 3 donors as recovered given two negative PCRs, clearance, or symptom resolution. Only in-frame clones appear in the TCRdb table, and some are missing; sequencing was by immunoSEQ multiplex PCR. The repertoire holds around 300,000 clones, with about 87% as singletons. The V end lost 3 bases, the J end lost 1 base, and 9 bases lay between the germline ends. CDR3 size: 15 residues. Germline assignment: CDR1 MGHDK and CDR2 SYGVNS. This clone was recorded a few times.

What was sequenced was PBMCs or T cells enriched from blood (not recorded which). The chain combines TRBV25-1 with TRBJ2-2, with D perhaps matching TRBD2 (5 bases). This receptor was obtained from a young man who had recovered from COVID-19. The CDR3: CASSDARGNTGELFF. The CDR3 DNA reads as TGTGCCAGCAGTGACGCCCGGGGGAACACCGGGGAGCTGTTTTTT.